This T cell receptor (beta chain) was profiled in a study of cytomegalovirus exposure and HLA in healthy donors. A word on this clone: Antigen: not known.

Overall study results and limits: There were approximately 150 TCR beta chains listed as cytomegalovirus-associated.

Primers: 60 Vbeta forward and 13 Jbeta reverse. The data were produced by immunoSEQ multiplex PCR, yet TCRdb's version contains in-frame clones alone and is incomplete. The sample contains 90,000 or so clones, around four fifths of which appear only once. The clonotype comes from a woman aged 40 to 50 in good health and CMV-seronegative. Sequencing used PBMCs.

The CDR3 here is CAWSRTGLRTGELFF. In DNA form, the CDR3 reads TGTGCCTGGAGTCGAACAGGGCTGAGGACCGGGGAGCTGTTTTTT. The rearrangement joins TRBV30 to TRBJ2-2, with D perhaps matching TRBD1 (6 bases). The V end lost 2 bases, the J end lost 5 bases, and 15 bases lay between the germline ends. The CDR3 sequence is 15 residues long. From germline, CDR1 is GTSNPN and CDR2 SVGIG (reference sequence).